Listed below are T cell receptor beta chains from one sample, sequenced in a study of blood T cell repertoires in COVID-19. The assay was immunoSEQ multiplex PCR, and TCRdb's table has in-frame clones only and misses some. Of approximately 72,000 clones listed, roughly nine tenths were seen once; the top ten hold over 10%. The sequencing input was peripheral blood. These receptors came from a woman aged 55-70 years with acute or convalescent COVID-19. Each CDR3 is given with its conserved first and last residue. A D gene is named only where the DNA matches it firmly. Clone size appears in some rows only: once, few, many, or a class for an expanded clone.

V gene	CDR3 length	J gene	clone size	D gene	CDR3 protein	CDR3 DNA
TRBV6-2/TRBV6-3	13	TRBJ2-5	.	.	CASSYNRGETQYF	TGTGCCAGCAGTTACAATAGAGGAGAGACCCAGTACTTC
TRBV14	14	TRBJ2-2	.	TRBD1	CASSQNRGTGELFF	TGTGCCAGCAGCCAAAACAGGGGCACCGGGGAGCTGTTTTTT
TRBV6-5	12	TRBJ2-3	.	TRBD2	CATGRGRDTQYF	TGTGCCACCGGGAGGGGCAGGGATACGCAGTATTTT
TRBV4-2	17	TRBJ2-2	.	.	CASSQDPSRVNTGELFF	TGTGCCAGCAGCCAAGACCCTAGCAGAGTAAACACCGGGGAGCTGTTTTTT
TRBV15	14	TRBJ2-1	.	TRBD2	CATSTLLAGSEQFF	TGTGCCACCAGCACCCTACTAGCGGGGTCCGAGCAGTTCTTC
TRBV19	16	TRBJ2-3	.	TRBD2	CASSSTSGDYTDTQYF	TGTGCCAGTAGTTCGACTAGCGGGGACTACACAGATACGCAGTATTTT
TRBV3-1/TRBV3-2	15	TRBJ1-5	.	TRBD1	CASSRTGGSQQPQHF	TGTGCCAGCAGCCGGACAGGGGGCTCCCAACAGCCCCAGCATTTT
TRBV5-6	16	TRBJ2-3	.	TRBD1	CASSRDRGRYPDTQYF	TGTGCCAGCAGCCGAGACAGGGGGCGCTACCCAGATACGCAGTATTTT
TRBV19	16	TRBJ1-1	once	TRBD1	CASSIAGTGVGTEAFF	TGTGCCAGTAGTATAGCCGGGACAGGGGTCGGCACTGAAGCTTTCTTT
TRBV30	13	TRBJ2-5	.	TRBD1	CAWATGGRETQYF	TGTGCCTGGGCCACAGGGGGCCGGGAGACCCAGTACTTC
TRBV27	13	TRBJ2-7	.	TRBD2	CASRSWGGGEQYF	TGTGCCAGCAGGAGTTGGGGGGGAGGCGAGCAGTACTTC
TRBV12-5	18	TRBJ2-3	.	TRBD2	CASGLAYGGLAGADTQYF	TGTGCTAGTGGTTTGGCGTACGGGGGACTAGCAGGAGCAGATACGCAGTATTTT
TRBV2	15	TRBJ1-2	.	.	CASSGTGGVDYGYTF	TGTGCCAGCTCGGGTACGGGAGGGGTGGACTATGGCTACACCTTC
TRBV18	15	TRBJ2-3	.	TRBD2	CASSPGLAGRDTQYF	TGTGCCAGCTCACCGGGACTAGCGGGGAGAGATACGCAGTATTTT
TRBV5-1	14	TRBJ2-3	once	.	CASSLGLTTDTQYF	TGCGCCAGCAGCTTGGGACTCACCACAGATACGCAGTATTTT
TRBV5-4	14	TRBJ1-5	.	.	CASSIGGRGQPQHF	TGTGCCAGCAGTATCGGAGGCCGGGGACAGCCCCAGCATTTT
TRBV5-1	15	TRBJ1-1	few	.	CASSWTGGLNTEAFF	TGCGCCAGCAGCTGGACGGGAGGCCTGAACACTGAAGCTTTCTTT
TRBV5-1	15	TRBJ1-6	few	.	CASSPAGERSSPLHF	TGCGCCAGCAGCCCGGCGGGGGAACGGAGTTCACCCCTCCACTTT
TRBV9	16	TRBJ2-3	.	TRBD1	CASSVGTGYPTDTQYF	TGTGCCAGCAGCGTAGGGACAGGGTACCCCACAGATACGCAGTATTTT
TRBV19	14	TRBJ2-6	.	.	CASSASSGANVLTF	TGTGCCAGTAGCGCGAGCTCTGGGGCCAACGTCCTGACTTTC
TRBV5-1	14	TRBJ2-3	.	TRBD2	CASSFGGIGDTQYF	TGCGCCAGCAGCTTCGGGGGGATTGGAGATACGCAGTATTTT
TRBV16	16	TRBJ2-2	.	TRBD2	CASSQSGGGNTGELFF	TGTGCCAGCAGCCAAAGCGGCGGGGGGAACACCGGGGAGCTGTTTTTT
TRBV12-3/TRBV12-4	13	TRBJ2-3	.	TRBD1	CASSQTGGNTQYF	TGTGCCAGCAGTCAGACAGGGGGAAATACGCAGTATTTT
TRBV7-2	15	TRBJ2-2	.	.	CASTPGGRNTGELFF	TGTGCCAGCACACCAGGAGGGAGAAACACCGGGGAGCTGTTTTTT
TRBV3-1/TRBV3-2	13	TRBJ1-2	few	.	CASSQAQGYGYTF	TGTGCCAGCAGCCAAGCACAGGGCTATGGCTACACCTTC
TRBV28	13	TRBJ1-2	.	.	CASSSGLYYGYTF	TGTGCCAGCAGTTCAGGGCTCTACTATGGCTACACCTTC
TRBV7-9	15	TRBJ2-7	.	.	CASSLVGTGDYEQYF	TGTGCCAGCAGCTTAGTTGGGACGGGGGACTACGAGCAGTACTTC
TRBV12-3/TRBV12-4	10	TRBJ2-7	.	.	CASGNYEQYF	TGTGCCAGCGGCAACTACGAGCAGTACTTC